One and the same sample provided the 2 T cell receptor beta chains below, sequenced in a study of radiotherapy plus CTLA-4 blockade in lung cancer (dated by TCRdb to the late 2010s). The library was obtained by the immunoSEQ multiplex PCR assay. TCRdb limited this immuneACCESS table to in-frame rearrangements with V and J called. A share of clones is missing; checked studies link under half to unresolved V genes, and the rest is unexplained. The sample table holds about 51,000 clones, of which 70% to 80% were seen once. Over 6.5% of the sample lies in the top ten. The material was peripheral blood, obtained from a patient treated with radiotherapy plus ipilimumab. The receptors come from a human donor with non-small cell lung cancer who had a complete response to radiotherapy plus ipilimumab.

The chain couples TRBV4-1 to TRBJ1-5; no clear D. CDR3 size: 13 residues. Deletions cut 3 bases from V and 11 bases from J, with 14 bases between. CDR1 is MGHRA and CDR2 is YSYEKL in the germline V gene. DNA of the CDR3: TGCGCCAGCAGCCATATCCTAACTGAGGCCCAGCATTTT. This translates into CASSHILTEAQHF.

This chain's CDR3 is CASSRGQGADTQYF. The CDR3 DNA follows: TGTGCCAGCAGCCGTGGACAGGGGGCAGATACGCAGTATTTT. The chain uses TRBV5-6 and TRBJ2-3; 10 bases fit TRBD1. CDR1 is SGHDT and CDR2 is YYEEEE in the germline V gene. The CDR3 totals 14 residues. Unmatched junction bases numbered 3, after V lost 4 bases and J lost 4 bases.